The 21 T cell receptor beta chains in this list originate from one sample, sequenced in a study of T cell responses to AZD1222 COVID-19 vaccine. Profiled with immunoSEQ multiplex PCR; TCRdb holds only in-frame clones, not every one. Of roughly 90,000 clones listed, around 90% are singletons. The sample was peripheral blood, taken on day 0 of MenACWY control vaccination. These receptors originate from an adult in good health.

The chain couples TRBV11-3 to TRBJ2-5; 7 bases line up with TRBD1. The V gene end was trimmed by 5 bases and the J gene end by 3 bases; junction bases not matched to a gene: 6. The germline V gene encodes CDR1 SGHNT and CDR2 YENEEA. This CDR3 has 14 residues. This CDR3 reads CASSLGTAEETQYF. The CDR3 nucleotides are TGTGCCAGCAGCCTGGGGACAGCCGAAGAGACCCAGTACTTC.

Note on this clone: An end of the junction does not agree with germline; a read error may underlie this. In DNA, the CDR3 is TGTGCCAGCATCGCGGGGGCGGGAGGGCCGCACTTC. It yields the protein CASIAGAGGPHF. V gene TRBV28 combines with J gene TRBJ2-5; TRBD2 matches at 9 bases. The CDR3 length is 12 residues. Germline V lookup: CDR1 MDHEN, CDR2 SYDVKM.

The chain recombines TRBV7-9 with TRBJ1-1; perhaps TRBD1 as D (6 bases). The ends were cut back, 1 base at V and 5 bases at J, with 17 bases in the middle. The CDR3 contains 16 residues. CDR1 is SEHNR, CDR2 FQNEAQ, per germline (reference sequence). DNA for the CDR3: TGTGCCAGCAGCTTAGAAGGGGGGTCTAGAAGGACTGAAGCTTTCTTT. This encodes CASSLEGGSRRTEAFF.

With regard to this clone: At one of its ends the junction is not consistent with the germline gene, which may arise from a read error. CDR3 loop: CASSRKTGISHEQYF. CDR3 coding DNA: TGTGCCAGCAGCCGGAAGACAGGGATCTCCCACGAGCAGTACTTC. The chain employs TRBV3-1 (or the pseudogene TRBV3-2) and TRBJ2-7; TRBD1 agrees at 7 bases. The length of the CDR3 is 15 residues. Germline CDR1 LGHDT, CDR2 YNNKEL (reference sequence).

This chain uses TRBV28 with TRBJ2-2; 10 bases match TRBD2. There are 15 residues in the CDR3. The germline gives CDR1 MDHEN, CDR2 SYDVKM. The V gene end was trimmed by 3 bases and the J gene end by 6 bases; junction bases not matched to a gene: 4. The CDR3 region is CASSFRLAGAGELFF. The CDR3 nucleotides are TGTGCCAGCAGTTTCCGTCTAGCGGGAGCCGGGGAGCTGTTTTTT. Combining the CDR3 with reference TRBV28 and TRBJ2-2 gives the whole variable domain DVKVTQSSRYLVKRTGEKVFLECVQDMDHENMFWYRQDPGLGLRLIYFSYDVKMKEKGDIPEGYSVSREKKERFSLILESASTNQTSMYLCASSFRLAGAGELFFGEGSRLTVL.

The rearrangement links TRBV30 to TRBJ2-5, with 10 positions matching TRBD2. Germline V CDR1 and CDR2: GTSNPN, SVGIG (reference sequence). V shed 1 base, J shed 10 bases, and the junction held 9 bases outside the gene matches. CDR3 size: 14 residues. The CDR3 region is CAWSATGTSVFQYF. The CDR3 coding sequence is TGTGCCTGGAGTGCCACCGGGACTAGCGTATTCCAGTACTTC.

The table lists this clone with a few counts. V is TRBV30 and J is TRBJ2-1, with a possible D match to TRBD2 (7 bases). V was cut by 7 bases and J by 8 bases, with 15 bases left in between. The CDR3 is 12 residues long. Germline CDR1 GTSNPN, CDR2 SVGIG (reference sequence). CDR3 nucleotide sequence: TGTGCCTATAGGGGGGGGGCGGATGAGCAGTTCTTC. This sequence encodes CAYRGGADEQFF.

This sequence joins TRBV30 and TRBJ1-6, with D perhaps matching TRBD1 (6 bases). V was cut by 5 bases and J by 6 bases, with 8 bases left in between. The CDR3 totals 12 residues. Germline V gene lookup returns CDR1 GTSNPN and CDR2 SVGIG (reference sequence). The CDR3 bases are TGTGCCTGGGGACAGCCTAATTCACCCCTCCACTTT. It specifies CAWGQPNSPLHF.

V usage is TRBV21-1 and J usage is TRBJ1-4. TRBV21-1 is flagged as a pseudogene. CDR3 length: 19 residues. The CDR3 DNA reads as TGTGCCAGCAGCGCAGCAAGGGCCCCGGGTTGCGGAACTAATGAAAAACTGTTTTTT. Its protein product is CASSAARAPGCGTNEKLFF.

This rearrangement joins TRBV11-1 to TRBJ2-5; tentative D call: TRBD1 (6 bases). V was shortened by 4 bases and J by 2 bases, with 14 bases between the two germline ends. CDR3 length: 15 residues. CDR1 and CDR2 from the germline V gene are SGHAT and FQDESV (reference sequence). CDR3 loop: CASSSMTGQQETQYF. CDR3 nucleotides: TGTGCCAGCAGCTCCATGACAGGTCAACAAGAGACCCAGTACTTC.

This chain connects TRBV6-5 to TRBJ2-2; D is possibly TRBD1 (6 bases). V shed 2 bases and J shed 4 bases, with 14 bases lying between them. Germline V lookup: CDR1 MNHEY, CDR2 SVGAGI. The CDR3 has 16 amino acids. CDR3 nucleotides: TGTGCCAGCAGTTACGGACGGCAGGGGCCCACCGGGGAGCTGTTTTTT. Translation: CASSYGRQGPTGELFF.

The chain joins TRBV7-9 to TRBJ1-1; D ambiguous. The germline CDR1 and CDR2 sequences are SEHNR and FQNEAQ (reference sequence). Between the trimmed V and J ends, which lost 3 bases and 4 bases, there was a span of 12 bases. The CDR3 is 14 residues long. CDR3 bases: TGTGCCAGCAGCTTCCCCCAGTCGGGCACTGAAGCTTTCTTT. Translating it yields CASSFPQSGTEAFF.

The genes are TRBV19 and TRBJ1-1; maybe TRBD1 (5 bases). Germline V CDR1 and CDR2: LNHDA, SQIVND (reference sequence). The ends were cut back, 3 bases at V and 1 base at J, with 12 bases in the middle. The length of the CDR3 is 15 residues. The CDR3 DNA sequence: TGTGCCAGTAGTATGGTTGATAGGGGGAACACTGAAGCTTTCTTT. The encoded protein is CASSMVDRGNTEAFF.

The chain carries TRBV5-6 and TRBJ1-1; 8 bases fit TRBD1. The V gene's germline CDR1 is SGHDT and CDR2 YYEEEE. With 4 bases clipped from V and 11 bases from J, the junction kept 16 bases outside the gene matches. The CDR3 has 15 residues. Here the CDR3 DNA reads TGTGCCAGCAGCCCCAACCCGGGACAGGATGGGTCGGCTTTCTTT. It specifies CASSPNPGQDGSAFF.

A word on this clone: One junction end does not reproduce the germline sequence, and a read error may be involved. The V call is TRBV5-8, the J call TRBJ2-7; weak D call: TRBD2 (7 bases). Germline V CDR1 and CDR2: SGHTS, YDEGEE. The CDR3 is 13 amino acids. The CDR3: CASTLRGGGEQYF. CDR3 nucleotide sequence: TGTGCCAGCACCTTGAGGGGGGGCGGCGAGCAGTACTTC. The variable domain in full, with the rest retrieved from reference TRBV5-8 and TRBJ2-7, is EAGVTQSPTHLIKTRGQQATLRCSPISGHTSVYWYQQALGLGLQFLLWYDEGEERNRGNFPPRFSGRQFPNYSSELNVNALELEDSALYLCASTLRGGGEQYFGPGTRLTVT.

The chain links TRBV19 to TRBJ1-1, with 7 bases lining up with TRBD1. CDR1 and CDR2 from the germline V gene are LNHDA and SQIVND (reference sequence). Trimming at V came to 5 bases and at J to 4 bases, leaving 4 bases not matched to a gene. CDR3 length: 13 amino acids. The CDR3: CASSLGQATEAFF. CDR3 DNA sequence: TGTGCCAGTAGTCTTGGACAGGCCACTGAAGCTTTCTTT.

This clone occurred a few times. This rearrangement joins TRBV30 to TRBJ1-3, with D uncertain. The CDR3 spans 14 residues. The germline V and J ends were trimmed by 0 bases and 4 bases, with 10 bases remaining between them. Germline V lookup: CDR1 GTSNPN, CDR2 SVGIG (reference sequence). The CDR3 region has the DNA TGTGCCTGGAGTGTAGCAAGGCCAGGAAACACCATATATTTT. It specifies CAWSVARPGNTIYF.

The chain is built from TRBV29-1 and TRBJ1-5; no reliable D call. Germline loops: CDR1 SQVTM, CDR2 ANQGSEA. Trimming shortened V by 4 bases and J by 3 bases, and 7 bases separated the two germline ends. The length of the CDR3 is 12 residues. DNA for the CDR3: TGCAGCGTTGGAGACTTCAATCAGCCCCAGCATTTT. Translating it yields CSVGDFNQPQHF.

The chain combines TRBV13 with TRBJ2-5; D gene ambiguous. This CDR3 region has 15 residues. CDR1 PRHDT and CDR2 FYEKMQ come from the germline V gene (reference sequence). Deletions cut 5 bases from V and 0 bases from J, with 13 bases between. The CDR3 bases are TGTGCCAGCAGCCCCCGGATCCCGTACCAAGAGACCCAGTACTTC. It translates to CASSPRIPYQETQYF.

A remark on this clone: The same CDR3 can be traced to other DNA sequences in this sample. The chain carries TRBV3-1 (or the pseudogene TRBV3-2) and TRBJ2-7; 9 nucleotides agree with TRBD1. The V gene's germline CDR1 is LGHDT and CDR2 YNNKEL (reference sequence). This CDR3 comprises 15 residues. V was clipped by 0 bases and J by 4 bases; unmatched bases: 4. DNA of the CDR3: TGTGCCAGCAGCCAAGACCGGGACAGGGCGTACGAGCAGTACTTC. Translating gives CASSQDRDRAYEQYF.

The chain couples TRBV28 to TRBJ1-2, with D possibly being TRBD1 (5 bases). Trimming took off 11 bases at V and 4 bases at J, with 17 bases between the two ends. This CDR3 comprises 13 residues. CDR1 MDHEN and CDR2 SYDVKM come from the germline V gene. The CDR3 reads CACSRSGAYGYTF. CDR3 sequence (DNA): TGTGCCTGCTCTAGGAGTGGGGCCTATGGCTACACCTTC.